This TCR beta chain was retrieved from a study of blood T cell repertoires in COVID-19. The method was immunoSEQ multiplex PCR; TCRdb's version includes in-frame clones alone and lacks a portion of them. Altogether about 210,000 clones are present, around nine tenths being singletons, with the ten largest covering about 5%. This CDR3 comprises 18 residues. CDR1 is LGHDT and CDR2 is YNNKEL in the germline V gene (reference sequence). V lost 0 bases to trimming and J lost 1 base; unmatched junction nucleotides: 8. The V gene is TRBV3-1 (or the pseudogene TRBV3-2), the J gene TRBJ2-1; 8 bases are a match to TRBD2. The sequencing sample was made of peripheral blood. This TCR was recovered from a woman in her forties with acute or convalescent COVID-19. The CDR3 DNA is TGTGCCAGCAGCCAAGACTCGATGAGCGGGGGATCCTACAATGAGCAGTTCTTC. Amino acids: CASSQDSMSGGSYNEQFF.